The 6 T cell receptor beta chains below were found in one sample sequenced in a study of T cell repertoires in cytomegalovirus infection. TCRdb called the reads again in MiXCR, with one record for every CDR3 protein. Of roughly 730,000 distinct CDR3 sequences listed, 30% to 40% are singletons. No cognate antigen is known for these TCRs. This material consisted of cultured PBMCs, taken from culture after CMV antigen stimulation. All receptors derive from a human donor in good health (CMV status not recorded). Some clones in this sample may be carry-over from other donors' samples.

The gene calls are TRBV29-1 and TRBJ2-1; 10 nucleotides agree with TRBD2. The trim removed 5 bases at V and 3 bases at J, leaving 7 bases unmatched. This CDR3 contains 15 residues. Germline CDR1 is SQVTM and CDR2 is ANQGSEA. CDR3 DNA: TGCAGCGTTTTGCCGGGACTAGCGAACTACAATGAGCAGTTCTTC. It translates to CSVLPGLANYNEQFF.

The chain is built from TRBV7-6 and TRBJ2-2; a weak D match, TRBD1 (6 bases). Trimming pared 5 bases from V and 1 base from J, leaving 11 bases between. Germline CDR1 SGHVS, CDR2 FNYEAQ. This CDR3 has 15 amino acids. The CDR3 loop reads CASSPTGKNTGELFF. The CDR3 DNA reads TGTGCCAGCAGCCCGACAGGAAAGAACACCGGGGAGCTGTTTTTT. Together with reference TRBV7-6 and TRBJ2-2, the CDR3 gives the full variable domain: GAGVSQSPRYKVTKRGQDVALRCDPISGHVSLYWYRQALGQGPEFLTYFNYEAQQDKSGLPNDRFSAERPEGSISTLTIQRTEQRDSAMYRCASSPTGKNTGELFFGEGSRLTVL.

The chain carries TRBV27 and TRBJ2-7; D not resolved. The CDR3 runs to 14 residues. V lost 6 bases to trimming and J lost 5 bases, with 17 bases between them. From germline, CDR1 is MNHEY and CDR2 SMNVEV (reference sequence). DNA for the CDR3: TGTGCCAGCAGCCCCCGGGCTGAACTCCACGAGCAGTACTTC. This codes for CASSPRAELHEQYF.

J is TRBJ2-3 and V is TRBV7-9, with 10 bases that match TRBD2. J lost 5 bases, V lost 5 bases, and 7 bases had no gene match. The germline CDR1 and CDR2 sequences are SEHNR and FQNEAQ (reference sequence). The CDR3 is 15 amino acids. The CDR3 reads CASSRLAGDLDTQYF. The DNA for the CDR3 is TGTGCCAGCAGCCGCCTAGCGGGAGATTTAGATACGCAGTATTTT. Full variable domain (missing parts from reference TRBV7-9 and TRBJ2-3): DTGVSQNPRHKITKRGQNVTFRCDPISEHNRLYWYRQTLGQGPEFLTYFQNEAQLEKSRLLSDRFSAERPKGSFSTLEIQRTEQGDSAMYLCASSRLAGDLDTQYFGPGTRLTVL.

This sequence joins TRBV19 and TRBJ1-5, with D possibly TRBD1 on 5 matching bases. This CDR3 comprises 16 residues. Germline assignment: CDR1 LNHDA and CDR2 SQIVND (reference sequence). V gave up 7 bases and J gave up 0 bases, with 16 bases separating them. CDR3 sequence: CASKGRAVGSNQPQHF. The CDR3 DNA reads TGTGCCAGTAAAGGCAGGGCGGTTGGTAGCAATCAGCCCCAGCATTTT.

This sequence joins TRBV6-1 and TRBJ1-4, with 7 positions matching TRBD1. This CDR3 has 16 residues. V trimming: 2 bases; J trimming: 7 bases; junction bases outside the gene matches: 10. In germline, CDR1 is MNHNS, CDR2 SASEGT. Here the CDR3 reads CASSERPRQGGEKLFF. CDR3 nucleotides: TGTGCCAGCAGTGAAAGACCCCGACAGGGAGGTGAAAAACTGTTTTTT.